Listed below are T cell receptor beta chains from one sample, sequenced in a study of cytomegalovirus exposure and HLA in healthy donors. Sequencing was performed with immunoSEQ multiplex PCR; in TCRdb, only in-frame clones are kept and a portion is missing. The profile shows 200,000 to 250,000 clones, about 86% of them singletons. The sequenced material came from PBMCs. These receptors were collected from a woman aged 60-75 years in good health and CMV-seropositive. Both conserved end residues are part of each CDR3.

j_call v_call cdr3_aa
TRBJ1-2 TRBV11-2 CASSSHRVLDGYTF
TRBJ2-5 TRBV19 CASSIAWGGGQGAETQYF
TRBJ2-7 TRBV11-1 CASSPDRGYEQYF
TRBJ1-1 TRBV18 CASSPDRGQSEAFF
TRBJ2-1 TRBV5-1 CASSLGASGRDEQFF
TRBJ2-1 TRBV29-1 CSVRTSGTYNEQFF
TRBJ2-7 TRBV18 CASSPLGGREHEQYF
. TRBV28 CASSLLTRIPYEQYF
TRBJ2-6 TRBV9 CASSFRLVSGANVLTF
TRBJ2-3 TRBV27 CASSEQLRLAGTDTQYF
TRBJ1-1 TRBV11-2 CASSLDPGVNTETFF
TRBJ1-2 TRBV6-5 CASSFRGGAGYTF
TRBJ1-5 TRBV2 CASSPSGGARQPQHF
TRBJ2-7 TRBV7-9 CASSLGLAGDSYEQYF
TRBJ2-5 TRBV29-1 CSVEGKTGLGEQYF
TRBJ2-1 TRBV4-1 CASSQGPLPLTSGGNEQFF
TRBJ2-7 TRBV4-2 CASSQGMGGSSYEQYF
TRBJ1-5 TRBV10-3 CAISPGGRDQPQHF
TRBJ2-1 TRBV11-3 CASSLGRGGEQFF
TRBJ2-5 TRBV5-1 CASRSGLAGVQETQYF
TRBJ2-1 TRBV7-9 CASSSGLVAVDEQFF
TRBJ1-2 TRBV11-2 CASSSTGIYGYTF
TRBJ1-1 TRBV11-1 CASSPTGTEAFF
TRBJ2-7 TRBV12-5 CASGYDRGHSYEQYF
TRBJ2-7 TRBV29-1 CSVVPLAGETYEQYF
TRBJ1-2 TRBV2 CASSGLGGTYGYTF
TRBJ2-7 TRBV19 CASSIGTGTSGARSYEQYF
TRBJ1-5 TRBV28 CASSFPGVGNQPQHF
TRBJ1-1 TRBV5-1 CASSATGANTEAFF
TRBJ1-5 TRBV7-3 CASSHPGQPQHF
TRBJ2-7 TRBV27 CASSGGITPYEQYF
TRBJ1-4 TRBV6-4 CASRTAATNEKLFF
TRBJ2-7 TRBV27 CASRVGERSYEQYF
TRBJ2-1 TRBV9 CASSARDFNNEQFF
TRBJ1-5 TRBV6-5 CASSYSDTNQPQHF
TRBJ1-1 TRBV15 CATSRELPGVEAFF
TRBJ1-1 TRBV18 CASSPSRQPNTEAFF
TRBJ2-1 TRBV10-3 CAISVGTGGYNEQFF
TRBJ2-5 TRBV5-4 CASSLALGQTQETQYF
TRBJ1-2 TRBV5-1 CASSLGGTVYGYTF
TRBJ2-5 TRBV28 CASSFEGPGAQYF
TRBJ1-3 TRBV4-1 CASSPTLRTGSLSGNTIYF
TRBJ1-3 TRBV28 CASSSVGEAAFSGNTIYF
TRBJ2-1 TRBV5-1 CASSPGLAGEYSEQFF
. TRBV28 CASRDTYEQYF
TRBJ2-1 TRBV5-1 CASSQGLAGANEQFF
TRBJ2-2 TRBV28 CASSLWERGGELFF